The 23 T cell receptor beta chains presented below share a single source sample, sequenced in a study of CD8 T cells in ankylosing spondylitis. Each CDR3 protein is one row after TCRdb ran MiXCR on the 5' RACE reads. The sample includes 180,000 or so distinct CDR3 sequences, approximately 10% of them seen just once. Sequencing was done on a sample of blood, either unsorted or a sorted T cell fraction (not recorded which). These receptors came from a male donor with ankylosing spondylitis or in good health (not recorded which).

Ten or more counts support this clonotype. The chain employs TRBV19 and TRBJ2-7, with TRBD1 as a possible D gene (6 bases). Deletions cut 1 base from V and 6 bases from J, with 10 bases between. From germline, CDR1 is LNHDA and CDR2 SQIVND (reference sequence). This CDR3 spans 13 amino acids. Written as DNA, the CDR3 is TGTGCCAGTAGTATAGGACAGGCTGGCGAGCAGTACTTC. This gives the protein CASSIGQAGEQYF. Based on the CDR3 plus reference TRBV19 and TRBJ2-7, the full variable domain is DGGITQSPKYLFRKEGQNVTLSCEQNLNHDAMYWYRQDPGQGLRLIYYSQIVNDFQKGDIAEGYSVSREKKESFPLTVTSAQKNPTAFYLCASSIGQAGEQYFGPGTRLTVT.

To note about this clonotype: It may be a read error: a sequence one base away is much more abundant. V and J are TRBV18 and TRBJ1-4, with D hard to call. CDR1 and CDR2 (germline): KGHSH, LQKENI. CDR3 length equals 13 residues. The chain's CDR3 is CAGSGRVNEKLFF. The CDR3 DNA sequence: TGTGCCGGCTCTGGACGGGTTAATGAAAAACTGTTTTTT.

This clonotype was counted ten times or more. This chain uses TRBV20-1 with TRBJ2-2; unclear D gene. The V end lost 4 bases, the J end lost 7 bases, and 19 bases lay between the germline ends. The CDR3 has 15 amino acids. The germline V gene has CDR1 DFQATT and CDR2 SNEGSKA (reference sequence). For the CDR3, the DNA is TGCAGTGCTACCTCCGGCGAAGCGTTCATCGGGGAGCTGTTTTTT. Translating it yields CSATSGEAFIGELFF.

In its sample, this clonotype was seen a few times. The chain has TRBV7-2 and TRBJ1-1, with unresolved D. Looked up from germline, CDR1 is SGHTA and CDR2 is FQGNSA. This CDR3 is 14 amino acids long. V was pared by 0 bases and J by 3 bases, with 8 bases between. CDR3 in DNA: TGTGCCAGCAGCTTAGCGTCTACACACACTGAAGCTTTCTTT. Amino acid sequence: CASSLASTHTEAFF.

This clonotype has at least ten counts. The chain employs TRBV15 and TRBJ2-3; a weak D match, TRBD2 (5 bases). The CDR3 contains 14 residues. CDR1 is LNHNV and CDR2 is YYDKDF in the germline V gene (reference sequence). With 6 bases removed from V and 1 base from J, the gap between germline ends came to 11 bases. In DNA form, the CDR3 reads TGTGCCACCAGTTATGGCGGGCGCACAGATACGCAGTATTTT. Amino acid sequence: CATSYGGRTDTQYF.

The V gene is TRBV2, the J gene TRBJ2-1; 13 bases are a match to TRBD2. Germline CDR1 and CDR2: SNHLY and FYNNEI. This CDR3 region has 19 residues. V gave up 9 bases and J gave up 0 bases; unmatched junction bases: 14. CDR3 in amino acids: CARHELTSGGSASYNEQFF. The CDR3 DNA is TGTGCCAGACACGAATTGACTAGCGGGGGGTCCGCCTCCTACAATGAGCAGTTCTTC.

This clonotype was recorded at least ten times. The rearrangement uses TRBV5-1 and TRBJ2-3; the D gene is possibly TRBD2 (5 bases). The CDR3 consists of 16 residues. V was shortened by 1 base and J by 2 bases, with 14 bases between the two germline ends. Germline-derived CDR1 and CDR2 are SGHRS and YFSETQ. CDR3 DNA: TGCGCCAGCAGCTTGCAGTCCCCGGGGTCCACAGATACGCAGTATTTT. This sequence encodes CASSLQSPGSTDTQYF. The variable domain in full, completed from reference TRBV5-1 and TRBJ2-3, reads KAGVTQTPRYLIKTRGQQVTLSCSPISGHRSVSWYQQTPGQGLQFLFEYFSETQRNKGNFPGRFSGRQFSNSRSEMNVSTLELGDSALYLCASSLQSPGSTDTQYFGPGTRLTVL.

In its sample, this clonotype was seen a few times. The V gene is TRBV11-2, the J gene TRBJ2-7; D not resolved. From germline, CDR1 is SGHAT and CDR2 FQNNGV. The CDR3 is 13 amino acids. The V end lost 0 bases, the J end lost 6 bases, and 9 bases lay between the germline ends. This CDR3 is CASSLDPQREQYF. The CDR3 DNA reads TGTGCCAGCAGCTTAGATCCCCAACGCGAGCAGTACTTC.

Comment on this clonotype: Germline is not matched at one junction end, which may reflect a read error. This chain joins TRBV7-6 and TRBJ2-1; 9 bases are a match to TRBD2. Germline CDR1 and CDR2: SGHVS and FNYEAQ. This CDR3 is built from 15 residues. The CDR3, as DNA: TGTGCCAGCAGCTCGGGACTAGCATCCTACAAGGAGCAGTTCTTC. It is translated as CASSSGLASYKEQFF.

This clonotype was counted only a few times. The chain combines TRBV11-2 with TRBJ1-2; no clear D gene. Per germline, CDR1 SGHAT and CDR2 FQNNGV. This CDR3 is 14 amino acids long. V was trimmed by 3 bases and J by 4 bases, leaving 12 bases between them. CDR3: CASSLREEGYGYTF. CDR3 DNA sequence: TGTGCCAGCAGCTTGAGGGAGGAAGGCTATGGCTACACCTTC.

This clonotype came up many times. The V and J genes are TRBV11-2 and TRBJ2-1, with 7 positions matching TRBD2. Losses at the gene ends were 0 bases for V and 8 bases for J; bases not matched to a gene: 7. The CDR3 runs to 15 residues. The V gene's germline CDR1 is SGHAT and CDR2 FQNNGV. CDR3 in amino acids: CASSLERREFDEQFF. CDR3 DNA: TGTGCCAGCAGCTTAGAGCGGCGGGAGTTTGATGAGCAGTTCTTC.

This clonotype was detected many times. The CDR3 here is CASRPTGVGRTEAFF. The CDR3 coding sequence is TGTGCCAGCAGACCTACAGGGGTCGGGAGGACTGAAGCTTTCTTT. The chain employs TRBV12-3 or TRBV12-4 and TRBJ1-1; 7 bases map to TRBD1. The CDR3 is made up of 15 amino acids. V dropped 6 bases and J dropped 5; count of bases not matched to a gene: 12.

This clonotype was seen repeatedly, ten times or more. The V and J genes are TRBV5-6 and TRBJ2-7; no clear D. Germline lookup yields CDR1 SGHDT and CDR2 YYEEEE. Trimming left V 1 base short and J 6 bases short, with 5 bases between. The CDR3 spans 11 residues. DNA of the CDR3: TGTGCCAGCAGCTTGATGTCCGAGCAGTACTTC. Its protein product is CASSLMSEQYF.

CDR3 sequence: CSVEKLGTADTQYF. The CDR3 region has the DNA TGCAGCGTTGAAAAATTAGGGACGGCAGATACGCAGTATTTT. This chain links TRBV29-1 with TRBJ2-3; D tentatively reads TRBD1 or TRBD2 (5 bases each). CDR3 length equals 14 residues. The V end was cut by 2 bases, the J end by 4 bases, with 13 bases between. CDR1 is SQVTM, CDR2 ANQGSEA, per germline.

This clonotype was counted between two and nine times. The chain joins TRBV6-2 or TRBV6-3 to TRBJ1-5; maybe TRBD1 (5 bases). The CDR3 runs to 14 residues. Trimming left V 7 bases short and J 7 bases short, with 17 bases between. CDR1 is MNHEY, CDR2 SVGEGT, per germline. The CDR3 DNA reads TGTGCCAGCATGAAAACACAGGAAAGCCAGCCCCAGCATTTT. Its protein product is CASMKTQESQPQHF.

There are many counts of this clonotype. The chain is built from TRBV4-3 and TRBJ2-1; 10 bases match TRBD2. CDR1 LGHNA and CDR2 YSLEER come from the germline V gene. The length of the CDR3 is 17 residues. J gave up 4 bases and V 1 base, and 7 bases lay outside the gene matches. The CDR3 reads CASSQGLSGGGYNEQFF. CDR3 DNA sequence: TGCGCCAGCAGCCAAGGGCTCAGCGGGGGGGGATACAATGAGCAGTTCTTC.

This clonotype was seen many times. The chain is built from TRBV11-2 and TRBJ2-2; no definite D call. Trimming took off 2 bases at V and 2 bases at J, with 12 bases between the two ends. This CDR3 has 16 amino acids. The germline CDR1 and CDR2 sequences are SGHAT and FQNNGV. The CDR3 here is CASSLQAHPNTGELFF. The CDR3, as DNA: TGTGCCAGCAGCTTACAGGCGCATCCCAACACCGGGGAGCTGTTTTTT.

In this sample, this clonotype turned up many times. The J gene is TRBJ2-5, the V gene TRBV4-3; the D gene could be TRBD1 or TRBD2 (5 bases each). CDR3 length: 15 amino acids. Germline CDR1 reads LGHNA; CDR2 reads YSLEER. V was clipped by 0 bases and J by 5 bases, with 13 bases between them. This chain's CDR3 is CASSQDMGPGETQYF. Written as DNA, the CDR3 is TGCGCCAGCAGCCAAGATATGGGGCCGGGGGAGACCCAGTACTTC.

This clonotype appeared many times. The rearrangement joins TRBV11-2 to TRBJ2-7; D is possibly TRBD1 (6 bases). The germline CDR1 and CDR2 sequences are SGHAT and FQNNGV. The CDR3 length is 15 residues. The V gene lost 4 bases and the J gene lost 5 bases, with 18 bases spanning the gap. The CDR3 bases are TGTGCCAGCAGCTCCAAGACAGGAACCGTCAACGAGCAGTACTTC. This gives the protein CASSSKTGTVNEQYF.

The CDR3 region has the DNA TGTGCCAGCTCACCAAGGCGGGGAGGGGTCGACACAGATACGCAGTATTTT. It translates to CASSPRRGGVDTDTQYF. This chain connects TRBV18 to TRBJ2-3; 7 bases align to TRBD2. The V segment lost 2 bases and the J segment 2 bases; nucleotides outside the gene matches: 10. The CDR3 sequence is 17 residues long. Germline loops: CDR1 KGHSH, CDR2 LQKENI.

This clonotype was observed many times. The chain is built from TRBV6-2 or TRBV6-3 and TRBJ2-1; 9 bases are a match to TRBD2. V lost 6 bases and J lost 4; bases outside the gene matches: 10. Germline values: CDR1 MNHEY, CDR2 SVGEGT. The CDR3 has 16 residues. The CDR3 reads CASSLVMRGGYNEQFF. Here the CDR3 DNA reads TGTGCCAGCAGCTTGGTAATGCGGGGGGGATACAATGAGCAGTTCTTC.

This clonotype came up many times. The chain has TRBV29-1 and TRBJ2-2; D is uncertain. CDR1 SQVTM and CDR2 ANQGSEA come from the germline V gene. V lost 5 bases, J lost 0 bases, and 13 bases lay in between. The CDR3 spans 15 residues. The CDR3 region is CSVLDGTANTGELFF. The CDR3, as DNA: TGCAGCGTTTTAGACGGCACAGCGAACACCGGGGAGCTGTTTTTT.

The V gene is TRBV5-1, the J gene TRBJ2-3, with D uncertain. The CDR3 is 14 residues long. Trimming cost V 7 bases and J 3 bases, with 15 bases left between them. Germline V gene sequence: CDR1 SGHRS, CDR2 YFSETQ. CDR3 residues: CASRWRSRTDTQYF. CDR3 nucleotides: TGCGCCAGCCGCTGGAGATCAAGGACAGATACGCAGTATTTT. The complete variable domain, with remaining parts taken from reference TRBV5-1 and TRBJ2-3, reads KAGVTQTPRYLIKTRGQQVTLSCSPISGHRSVSWYQQTPGQGLQFLFEYFSETQRNKGNFPGRFSGRQFSNSRSEMNVSTLELGDSALYLCASRWRSRTDTQYFGPGTRLTVL.